This T cell receptor beta chain was sequenced for a study of CD8 T cells in ankylosing spondylitis. Note on this clonotype: Antigen: not known.

Researchers built TCR beta libraries using quantitative 5'-RACE with molecular barcodes. TCRdb recomputed calls from the 5' RACE reads with MiXCR, one row per CDR3 protein. The sample records 250,000 or so distinct CDR3 sequences, roughly 18% being singletons. Whole-study results and caveats: Some of the motif variants had earlier been found in reactive arthritis patients' fluid and blood. Disease-linked clones reportedly showed significant enrichment in matched ankylosing spondylitis synovial fluid.

V gave up 4 bases and J gave up 7 bases; unmatched junction bases: 13. Germline V gene lookup returns CDR1 SGHVS and CDR2 FQNEAQ. This CDR3 region has 17 residues. The sequence came from a male donor with ankylosing spondylitis or in good health (not recorded which). Sequencing was done on a sample of blood, either unsorted or a sorted T cell fraction (not recorded which). The chain is built from TRBV7-8 and TRBJ2-2; 9 bases are a match to TRBD1. DNA of the CDR3: TGTGCCAGCAGCTCCCTTCCGGGACAGGGTTTGTTCGGGGAGCTGTTTTTT. Protein: CASSSLPGQGLFGELFF.